One and the same sample provided the 16 T cell receptor beta chains below, sequenced in a study of shared clonotypes between healthy human individuals. Profiling relied on immunoSEQ multiplex PCR, and the TCRdb table lists in-frame clones only, not all of them. The sample records around 2.5 million clones, roughly 93% being singletons. Sequenced input: naive CD4+ T cells from PBMCs. The subset here: CD45RA+ positively selected. The receptors were gathered from a young man in good health. Some clones in this sample may be carry-over from other donors' samples.

This chain joins TRBV18 and TRBJ1-1, with 10 positions matching TRBD1. After removal of 5 bases from V and 7 bases from J, the junction contained 4 bases not matched to a gene. The germline gives CDR1 KGHSH, CDR2 LQKENI. The CDR3 sequence is 13 residues long. The CDR3 nucleotides are TGTGCCAGCTCAGCCGGACAGGGGGTTGAAGCTTTCTTT. It encodes CASSAGQGVEAFF.

The chain employs TRBV28 and TRBJ1-2; D call uncertain. V was clipped by 2 bases and J by 0 bases, with 19 bases between them. The CDR3 contains 18 residues. Germline-derived CDR1 and CDR2 are MDHEN and SYDVKM. Written as DNA, the CDR3 is TGTGCCAGCAGTTTAGGATCAGGCGGCCGCAGGCCTAACTATGGCTACACCTTC. Translation gives CASSLGSGGRRPNYGYTF.

The rearrangement links TRBV18 to TRBJ2-7, with a weak D call TRBD1 (6 bases). Trimming took 4 bases from V and 1 from J, leaving 11 bases between them. The CDR3 is 14 amino acids. Germline CDR1 is KGHSH and CDR2 is LQKENI. The CDR3 DNA reads as TGTGCCAGCTCACTAGGACAGCAATCCTACGAGCAGTACTTC. Its translation is CASSLGQQSYEQYF. The variable domain in full, completed from reference TRBV18 and TRBJ2-7, reads NAGVMQNPRHLVRRRGQEARLRCSPMKGHSHVYWYRQLPEEGLKFMVYLQKENIIDESGMPKERFSAEFPKEGPSILRIQQVVRGDSAAYFCASSLGQQSYEQYFGPGTRLTVT.

DNA of the CDR3: TGTGCCAGCAGCCAAGTTCTAGCGGGAGTCTACAATGAGCAGTTCTTC. It specifies CASSQVLAGVYNEQFF. J is TRBJ2-1 and V is TRBV4-2; 10 bases align to TRBD2. The germline CDR1 and CDR2 sequences are LGHNA and YNFKEQ. CDR3 length: 16 residues. Unmatched junction bases numbered 3, after V lost 1 base and J lost 3 bases.

The chain recombines TRBV9 with TRBJ2-2, with 12 positions matching TRBD2. The CDR3 length is 16 residues. With 2 bases clipped from V and 5 bases from J, the junction kept 4 bases outside the gene matches. Germline V gene data show CDR1 as SGDLS and CDR2 as YYNGEE. The CDR3 DNA reads TGTGCCAGCAGCGTTTTCGGGACTAGCGGGACCGGGGAGCTGTTTTTT. Protein sequence: CASSVFGTSGTGELFF. The full variable domain, completed using reference TRBV9 and TRBJ2-2, is DSGVTQTPKHLITATGQRVTLRCSPRSGDLSVYWYQQSLDQGLQFLIQYYNGEERAKGNILERFSAQQFPDLHSELNLSSLELGDSALYFCASSVFGTSGTGELFFGEGSRLTVL.

The sample holds one count of this clone. This rearrangement joins TRBV11-2 to TRBJ2-3; D remains ambiguous. Trimming stripped 2 bases from V and 3 bases from J, with 6 bases between. Germline V CDR1 and CDR2: SGHAT, FQNNGV. The CDR3 loop spans 13 amino acids. The CDR3 region is CASSLRMTDTQYF. CDR3 DNA sequence: TGTGCCAGCAGCTTACGTATGACAGATACGCAGTATTTT.

CDR3 coding DNA: TGTGCCAGCAGCTTAGGGCGCGGACAGTATAGCACAGATACGCAGTATTTT. Translating gives CASSLGRGQYSTDTQYF. J is TRBJ2-3 and V is TRBV11-2, with D possibly being TRBD1 (6 bases). Per germline, CDR1 SGHAT and CDR2 FQNNGV. The V end lost 1 base, the J end lost 0 bases, and 14 bases lay between the germline ends. The CDR3 runs 17 residues.

The chain uses TRBV28 and TRBJ1-3; D not certain. Trimming left V 7 bases short and J 0 bases short, with 7 bases between. This CDR3 comprises 13 residues. Germline CDR1 MDHEN, CDR2 SYDVKM. CDR3 sequence reads: CASNRLSGNTIYF. CDR3 DNA sequence: TGTGCCAGCAACAGACTCTCTGGAAACACCATATATTTT.

As to this clone: This sample includes further DNA sequences coding for the same CDR3. The rearrangement uses TRBV5-4 and TRBJ1-1; D is undetermined. The CDR3 contains 14 residues. V was pared by 5 bases and J by 1 base, with 12 bases between. Germline-derived CDR1 and CDR2 are SGHNT and YYREEE (reference sequence). The CDR3 DNA is TGTGCCAGCAGTCTCCGGGGAGGGAACACTGAAGCTTTCTTT. The encoded protein is CASSLRGGNTEAFF.

V gene TRBV5-1 combines with J gene TRBJ2-7; the D gene is possibly TRBD1 (5 bases). The CDR3 contains 14 residues. In germline, CDR1 is SGHRS, CDR2 YFSETQ. Between the trimmed V and J ends, which lost 5 bases and 2 bases, there was a span of 14 bases. The CDR3 loop reads CASSQGQTPYEQYF. The CDR3 coding sequence is TGCGCCAGCAGTCAGGGCCAAACCCCCTACGAGCAGTACTTC.

The chain combines TRBV2 with TRBJ1-2; D call uncertain. V gave up 6 bases and J gave up 4 bases, with 9 bases separating them. The germline CDR1 and CDR2 sequences are SNHLY and FYNNEI. The CDR3 totals 12 residues. CDR3 DNA sequence: TGTGCCAGCAGGGGCGGAAGCTATGGCTACACCTTC. As protein: CASRGGSYGYTF.

This rearrangement joins TRBV6-5 to TRBJ2-5; D possibly corresponds to TRBD1 (5 bases). The germline V gene encodes CDR1 MNHEY and CDR2 SVGAGI. The CDR3 is made up of 13 amino acids. V shed 6 bases and J shed 2 bases, with 10 bases lying between them. The CDR3 nucleotides read TGTGCCAGCAGGACCGACAGTCAAGAGACCCAGTACTTC. Protein product: CASRTDSQETQYF.

This sequence joins TRBV28 and TRBJ1-4; D is unresolved. Trimming removed 3 bases from V and 3 bases from J, with 11 bases in between. The CDR3 has 15 residues. The germline gives CDR1 MDHEN, CDR2 SYDVKM. Written as DNA, the CDR3 is TGTGCCAGCAGTTTTAGGGAGTTAGCTAATGAAAAACTGTTTTTT. It yields the protein CASSFRELANEKLFF.

This clone came up once. The rearrangement uses TRBV6-5 and TRBJ2-7; possible D gene TRBD1, 5 bases. Trimming cost V 7 bases and J 2 bases, with 15 bases left between them. CDR3 length: 14 amino acids. The germline gives CDR1 MNHEY, CDR2 SVGAGI. CDR3: CASTDPGPTYEQYF. In DNA, the CDR3 is TGTGCCAGCACGGACCCAGGGCCTACCTACGAGCAGTACTTC.

V gene TRBV5-1 combines with J gene TRBJ2-1; D may be TRBD2 (5 bases). The CDR3 has 14 amino acids. Trimming shortened V by 0 bases and J by 12 bases, and 16 bases separated the two germline ends. From germline, CDR1 is SGHRS and CDR2 YFSETQ. CDR3 DNA sequence: TGCGCCAGCAGCTTGGCCCGGGGTAGGCTGAGGCAGTTCTTC. Residues: CASSLARGRLRQFF.

The rearrangement joins TRBV7-8 to TRBJ1-4; TRBD1 agrees at 8 bases. The junction had 6 bases not matched to a gene; V was cut back by 4 bases and J by 5 bases. Germline CDR1 SGHVS, CDR2 FQNEAQ. The CDR3 loop spans 15 amino acids. CDR3 in amino acids: CASSYRTGQNEKLFF. The DNA for the CDR3 is TGTGCCAGCAGCTACAGGACAGGGCAAAATGAAAAACTGTTTTTT.